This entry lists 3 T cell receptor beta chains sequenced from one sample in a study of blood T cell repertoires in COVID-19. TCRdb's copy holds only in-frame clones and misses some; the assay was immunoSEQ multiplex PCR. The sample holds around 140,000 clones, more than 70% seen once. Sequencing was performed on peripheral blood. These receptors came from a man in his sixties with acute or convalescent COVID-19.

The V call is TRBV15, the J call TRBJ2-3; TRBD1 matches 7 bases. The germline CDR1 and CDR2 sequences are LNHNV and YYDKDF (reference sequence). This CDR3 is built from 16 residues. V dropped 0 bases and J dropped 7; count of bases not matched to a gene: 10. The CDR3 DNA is TGTGCCACCAGCAGAGATATGGACAGGTTCACGAATACGCAGTATTTT. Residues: CATSRDMDRFTNTQYF.

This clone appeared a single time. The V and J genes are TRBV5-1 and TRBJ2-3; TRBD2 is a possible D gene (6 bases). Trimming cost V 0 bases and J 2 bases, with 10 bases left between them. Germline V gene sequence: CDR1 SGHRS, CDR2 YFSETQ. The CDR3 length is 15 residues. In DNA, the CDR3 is TGCGCCAGCAGCTTGGGTGGGACTGACACAGATACGCAGTATTTT. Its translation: CASSLGGTDTDTQYF.

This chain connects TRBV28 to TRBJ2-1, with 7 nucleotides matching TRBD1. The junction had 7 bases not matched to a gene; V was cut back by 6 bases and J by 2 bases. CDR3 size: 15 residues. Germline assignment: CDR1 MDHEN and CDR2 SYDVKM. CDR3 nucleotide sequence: TGTGCCAGCAGGGCGTGGGACAGTACCTACAATGAGCAGTTCTTC. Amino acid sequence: CASRAWDSTYNEQFF.